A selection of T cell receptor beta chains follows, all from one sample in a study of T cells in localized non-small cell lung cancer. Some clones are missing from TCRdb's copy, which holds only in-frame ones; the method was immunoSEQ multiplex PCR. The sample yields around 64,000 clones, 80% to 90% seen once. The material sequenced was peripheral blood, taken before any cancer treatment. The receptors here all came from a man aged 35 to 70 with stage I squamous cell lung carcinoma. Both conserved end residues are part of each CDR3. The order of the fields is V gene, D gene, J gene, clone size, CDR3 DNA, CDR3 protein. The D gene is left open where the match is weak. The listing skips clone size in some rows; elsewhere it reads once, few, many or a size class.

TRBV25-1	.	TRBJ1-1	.	TGTGCCAGCAGTGGCAAGGGGTTCCCTGAAGCTTTCTTT	CASSGKGFPEAFF
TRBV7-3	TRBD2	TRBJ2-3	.	TGTGCCAGCAGCTTAAGGGGCGGGAGGGGAGATACGCAGTATTTT	CASSLRGGRGDTQYF
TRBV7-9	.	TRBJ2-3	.	TGTGCCAGCAGCTTTTCGTGGGGTTCAACAGATACGCAGTATTTT	CASSFSWGSTDTQYF
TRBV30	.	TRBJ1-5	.	TGTGCCTGGAGAAGGGGATTTAACAGCAATCAGCCCCAGCATTTT	CAWRRGFNSNQPQHF
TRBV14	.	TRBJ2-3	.	TGTGCCAGCAGCCAAGATCCGGAAGCCTCCGATACGCAGTATTTT	CASSQDPEASDTQYF
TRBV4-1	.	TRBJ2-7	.	TGCGCCAGCAGCCAAAGGAAGGACACCGCCTACGAGCAGTACTTC	CASSQRKDTAYEQYF
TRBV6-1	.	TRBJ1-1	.	TGTGCCAGCAGTGATCAGGGCCCAGAGGGTGAAGCTTTCTTT	CASSDQGPEGEAFF
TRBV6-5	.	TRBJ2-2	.	TGTGCCAGCAGCAGGACGGCGAACACCGGGGAGCTGTTTTTT	CASSRTANTGELFF
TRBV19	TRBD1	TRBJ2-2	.	TGTGCCAGTAGTATAGGGGACAGGGGGCCCGGGGAGCTGTTTTTT	CASSIGDRGPGELFF
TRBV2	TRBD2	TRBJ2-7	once	TGTGCCAGCAATCAGCGGGAGGTATCCTACGAGCAGTACTTC	CASNQREVSYEQYF
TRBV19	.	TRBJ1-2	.	TGTGCCAGTAGTTCCAAAGGGACGGCTGTAAGCTACACCTTC	CASSSKGTAVSYTF
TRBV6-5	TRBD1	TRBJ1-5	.	TGTGCCAGCAGTTGGCCGGGACAGGGTTTGTTATCCCAGCATTTT	CASSWPGQGLLSQHF
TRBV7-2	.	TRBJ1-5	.	TGTGCCAGCAGCTTAGCAGCAGGTTATCAGCCCCAGCATTTT	CASSLAAGYQPQHF
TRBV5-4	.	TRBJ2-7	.	TGTGCCAGCAGCTTGGGGACGGTGGGAGAGCAGTACTTC	CASSLGTVGEQYF
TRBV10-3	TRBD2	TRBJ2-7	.	TGTGCCATCAGTGGGACGTCTAGCGGGAGTTCTTTTGGTTCCTACGAGCAGTACTTC	CAISGTSSGSSFGSYEQYF
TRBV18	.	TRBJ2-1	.	TGTGCCAGCTCATTTGGACCCTCGTCGTTTAATGAGCAGTTCTTC	CASSFGPSSFNEQFF
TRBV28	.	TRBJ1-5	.	TGTGCCAGCAGTTTCATGACAGGCAATCAGCCCCAGCATTTT	CASSFMTGNQPQHF
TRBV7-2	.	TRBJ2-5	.	TGTGCCAGCAGCTTAAACGTTAGTCCTGAGACCCAGTACTTC	CASSLNVSPETQYF
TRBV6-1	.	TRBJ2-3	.	TGTGCCAGCAGATTAGCGGATACGCAGTATTTT	CASRLADTQYF
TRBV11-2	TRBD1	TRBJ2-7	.	TGTGCCAGCAGCTCGGAGGGACAGGGGTACGAGCAGTACTTC	CASSSEGQGYEQYF
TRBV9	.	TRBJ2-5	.	TGTGCCAGCAGCGTAGGGGGGCGAGTACTACAAGAGACCCAGTACTTC	CASSVGGRVLQETQYF
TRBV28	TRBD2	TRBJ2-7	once	TGTGCCAGCAGTGGACTAGCGGCCCCCTACGAGCAGTACTTC	CASSGLAAPYEQYF
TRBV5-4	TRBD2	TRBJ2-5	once	TGTGCCAGCAGCCCTCACGGGGCGGGGGAAGAGACCCAGTACTTC	CASSPHGAGEETQYF
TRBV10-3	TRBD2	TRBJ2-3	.	TGTGCCATCGGTTCTAGCGGGGCCAGGGATACGCAGTATTTT	CAIGSSGARDTQYF
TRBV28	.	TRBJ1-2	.	TGTGCCAGCAGCCCCCCACGGGGTGGCGGCTACACCTTC	CASSPPRGGGYTF
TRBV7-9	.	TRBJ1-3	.	TGTGCCAGCAGTGACCCAGGGGCTGGAAACACCATATATTTT	CASSDPGAGNTIYF
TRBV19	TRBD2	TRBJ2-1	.	TGTGCCAGTAGTATCCAACTAGCGAGCGATGAGCAGTTCTTC	CASSIQLASDEQFF
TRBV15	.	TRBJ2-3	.	TGTGCCACCAGCAGAGGGAGGGATACGCAGTATTTT	CATSRGRDTQYF
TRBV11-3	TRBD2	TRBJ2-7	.	TGTGCCAGATGTAGCGGGAGCTCCTACGAGCAGTACTTC	CARCSGSSYEQYF
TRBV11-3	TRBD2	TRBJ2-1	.	TGTGCCAGCAGCCCGAGCGGGAGTGGTAGCAATGAGCAGTTCTTC	CASSPSGSGSNEQFF
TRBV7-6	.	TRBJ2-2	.	TGTGCCAGCAGCTTACAGGTCACCGGGGAGCTGTTTTTT	CASSLQVTGELFF
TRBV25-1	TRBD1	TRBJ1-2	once	TGTGCCAGCAGTATGCAGGGGGAGCACTATGGCTACACCTTC	CASSMQGEHYGYTF
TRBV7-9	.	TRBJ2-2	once	TGTGCCAGCAGCTTACAGCCAACGAACACCGGGGAGCTGTTTTTT	CASSLQPTNTGELFF
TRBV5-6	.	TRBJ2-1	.	TGTGCCAGCAGCTTAGGCTATGTCCTAGTGACCGACTACAATGAGCAGTTCTTC	CASSLGYVLVTDYNEQFF
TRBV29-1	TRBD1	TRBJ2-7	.	TGCAGCGTTGTGGACAGGGGCGACTACGAGCAGTACTTC	CSVVDRGDYEQYF
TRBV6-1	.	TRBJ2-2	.	TGTGCCAGCAGGGACAGTGGCACCGGGGAGCTGTTTTTT	CASRDSGTGELFF
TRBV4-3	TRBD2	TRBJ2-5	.	TGCGCCAGCAGCCAAGACCAAAGCGGGGAGGGCCAAGAGACCCAGTACTTC	CASSQDQSGEGQETQYF
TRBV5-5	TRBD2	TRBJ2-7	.	TGTGCCAGCAGCCGATTTGGGACTAGCGGGAACGAGCAGTACTTC	CASSRFGTSGNEQYF
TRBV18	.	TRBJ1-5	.	TGTGCCAGCTCACCAGCAGGAGTCCCTCAGCCCCAGCATTTT	CASSPAGVPQPQHF
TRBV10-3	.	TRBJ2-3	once	TGTGCCATCAGTGAGTCGAATCAGGGGAATGGGGATACGCAGTATTTT	CAISESNQGNGDTQYF